The next 20 T cell receptor beta chains were all read from a single sample in a study of shared clonotypes between healthy human individuals. TCRdb's table, derived via immunoSEQ multiplex PCR, lists solely in-frame clones and lacks some. The sample consists of about 800,000 clones, approximately 96% of them appearing once. Terminally differentiated effector memory CD45RA+ cells were left out of the naive CD8 fraction, which was CD45RO-negative and positively selected for CCR7. Input material: naive CD8+ T cells sorted from blood. These receptors all stem from a man aged 25 to 40 in good health.

This sequence joins TRBV28 and TRBJ1-2; 8 nucleotides agree with TRBD1. Germline V gives CDR1 MDHEN, CDR2 SYDVKM. Unmatched junction bases numbered 19, after V lost 6 bases and J lost 4 bases. The CDR3 covers 18 residues. CDR3 sequence (DNA): TGTGCCAGCAGCTCAAACCGGCGGGACAGGCCCTCCCTCTATGGCTACACCTTC. Residues: CASSSNRRDRPSLYGYTF.

Here the CDR3 DNA reads TGTGCCAGCAGCCTGACCATGAACACTGAAGCTTTCTTT. Translated: CASSLTMNTEAFF. The chain carries TRBV5-5 and TRBJ1-1; no reliable D call. Looked up from germline, CDR1 is SGHKS and CDR2 is YYEKEE (reference sequence). The CDR3 contains 13 residues. V lost 4 bases and J lost 0, with 7 bases in between.

The chain combines TRBV4-1 with TRBJ2-7; TRBD2 matches 9 bases. V lost 3 bases and J lost 7; bases outside the gene matches: 7. CDR1 MGHRA and CDR2 YSYEKL come from the germline V gene. This CDR3 region has 14 residues. As DNA, the CDR3 is TGCGCCAGCAGCCAGGGACTAGCTTTGTATGAGCAGTACTTC. As protein: CASSQGLALYEQYF.

The chain couples TRBV27 to TRBJ2-3; TRBD2 matches 10 bases. The length of the CDR3 is 14 residues. CDR1 and CDR2 (germline): MNHEY, SMNVEV (reference sequence). Trimming at V came to 4 bases and at J to 5 bases, leaving 3 bases not matched to a gene. The CDR3 protein is CASSSSSGRDTQYF. The CDR3 nucleotides read TGTGCCAGCAGTTCGTCTAGCGGGAGAGATACGCAGTATTTT.

The chain combines TRBV7-9 with TRBJ2-7; 7 bases are shared with TRBD1. CDR1 and CDR2 from the germline V gene are SEHNR and FQNEAQ (reference sequence). The CDR3 runs 15 residues. V gave up 3 bases and J gave up 2 bases; unmatched junction bases: 7. The CDR3 sequence is CASSFTGVMPYEQYF. DNA of the CDR3: TGTGCCAGCAGCTTCACAGGGGTTATGCCCTACGAGCAGTACTTC.

The rearrangement uses TRBV7-2 and TRBJ2-3; unclear D gene. The CDR3 is 14 amino acids. With 4 bases removed from V and 4 bases from J, the gap between germline ends came to 12 bases. Germline CDR1 SGHTA, CDR2 FQGNSA. As DNA, the CDR3 is TGTGCCAGCAGCTCATTAGGCACTGCAGATACGCAGTATTTT. Amino acids: CASSSLGTADTQYF.

Written as DNA, the CDR3 is TGTGCCAGCAGTGGAGATACACGGGAGGTGGTATCCTACGAGCAGTACTTC. Translating gives CASSGDTREVVSYEQYF. This sequence joins TRBV2 and TRBJ2-7; 7 nucleotides line up with TRBD2. The CDR3 spans 17 residues. Per germline, CDR1 SNHLY and CDR2 FYNNEI. Trimming at V came to 4 bases and at J to 1 base, leaving 13 bases not matched to a gene.

This clone occurred once. The V call is TRBV11-2, the J call TRBJ2-7, with D perhaps assigned TRBD1 or TRBD2 (5 bases each). CDR1 and CDR2 from the germline V gene are SGHAT and FQNNGV. CDR3 length equals 15 residues. V dropped 1 base and J dropped 3 bases, with 13 bases sitting between them. The CDR3 region has the DNA TGTGCCAGCAGCTTAGTGGGGACGGAAGACTACGAGCAGTACTTC. Its translation is CASSLVGTEDYEQYF.

The chain carries TRBV28 and TRBJ2-7, with D perhaps being TRBD1 or TRBD2 (5 bases each). Trimming left V 5 bases short and J 3 bases short, with 14 bases between. This CDR3 is built from 14 residues. The germline CDR1 and CDR2 sequences are MDHEN and SYDVKM. CDR3 residues: CASSVSLGDYEQYF. Here the CDR3 DNA reads TGTGCCAGCAGTGTCTCCCTGGGGGACTACGAGCAGTACTTC.

The chain is built from TRBV7-8 and TRBJ2-1; 9 bases agree with TRBD2. Losses at the gene ends were 5 bases for V and 2 bases for J; bases not matched to a gene: 7. Germline CDR1 reads SGHVS; CDR2 reads FQNEAQ. The CDR3 extends over 16 amino acids. CDR3 in DNA: TGTGCCAGCAGCCCCTTAGCGGGAGAACCCTACAATGAGCAGTTCTTC. It yields the protein CASSPLAGEPYNEQFF.

This clone appeared a single time. V usage is TRBV7-6 and J usage is TRBJ2-1, with 12 bases matching TRBD2. Germline assignment: CDR1 SGHVS and CDR2 FNYEAQ. The CDR3 sequence is 16 residues long. V lost 3 bases and J lost 7; bases outside the gene matches: 7. CDR3 residues: CASSLAGLAGRNEQFF. As DNA, the CDR3 is TGTGCCAGCAGCTTGGCCGGACTAGCGGGAAGGAATGAGCAGTTCTTC.

The rearrangement links TRBV5-1 to TRBJ2-7; D is ambiguous. V lost 2 bases and J lost 2, with 17 bases in between. The CDR3 length is 16 residues. The germline CDR1 and CDR2 sequences are SGHRS and YFSETQ. This chain's CDR3 is CASSFSHTGSPYEQYF. The CDR3 DNA follows: TGCGCCAGCAGCTTCAGCCACACCGGTTCCCCCTACGAGCAGTACTTC.

The CDR3 loop reads CASSQGVGADTQYF. CDR3 nucleotide sequence: TGTGCCAGCAGTCAGGGGGTAGGCGCAGATACGCAGTATTTT. The chain links TRBV25-1 to TRBJ2-3; 7 nucleotides line up with TRBD1. Losses at the gene ends were 5 bases for V and 4 bases for J; bases not matched to a gene: 6. CDR1 and CDR2 from the germline V gene are MGHDK and SYGVNS. The CDR3 runs to 14 residues.

The chain employs TRBV12-5 and TRBJ2-2; D unresolved. The V and J ends lost 5 bases and 9 bases respectively, with 13 bases between them. From germline, CDR1 is LGHNT and CDR2 FRNRAP. This CDR3 comprises 13 residues. CDR3 in amino acids: CASGSPSRRELFF. The CDR3 DNA reads as TGTGCTAGTGGTAGTCCAAGTAGGAGGGAGCTGTTTTTT.

For the CDR3, the DNA is TGTGCCAGCAGCGCAACAGACATCAGCTCCTACGAGCAGTACTTC. It encodes CASSATDISSYEQYF. The chain links TRBV7-9 to TRBJ2-7, with D uncertain. Germline V lookup: CDR1 SEHNR, CDR2 FQNEAQ (reference sequence). V lost 5 bases to trimming and J lost 0 bases, with 14 bases between them. This CDR3 has 15 amino acids.

The gene calls are TRBV14 and TRBJ1-3, with a weak D call TRBD1 (5 bases). The V and J ends lost 2 bases and 0 bases respectively, with 8 bases between them. This CDR3 comprises 15 residues. CDR1 and CDR2 (germline): SGHDN, FVKESK. The DNA of the CDR3 is TGTGCCAGCAGCCAATGGGGGAGCTCTGGAAACACCATATATTTT. Translated: CASSQWGSSGNTIYF.

The rearrangement uses TRBV5-6 and TRBJ2-2; D gene unclear. The CDR3 extends over 13 amino acids. Deletions cut 4 bases from V and 1 base from J, with 5 bases between. The germline gives CDR1 SGHDT, CDR2 YYEEEE. In DNA, the CDR3 is TGTGCCAGCAGCCCCCAGAACACCGGGGAGCTGTTTTTT. Translated, it gives CASSPQNTGELFF. Drawing the rest from reference TRBV5-6 and TRBJ2-2, the complete variable domain is DAGVTQSPTHLIKTRGQQVTLRCSPKSGHDTVSWYQQALGQGPQFIFQYYEEEERQRGNFPDRFSGHQFPNYSSELNVNALLLGDSALYLCASSPQNTGELFFGEGSRLTVL.

The chain links TRBV25-1 to TRBJ1-4; D remains ambiguous. This CDR3 has 16 residues. Germline CDR1 and CDR2: MGHDK and SYGVNS. Trimming pared 1 base from V and 0 bases from J, leaving 9 bases between. CDR3 in DNA: TGTGCCAGCAGTGAATGGGCCTCTGCAACTAATGAAAAACTGTTTTTT. Translated, it gives CASSEWASATNEKLFF. Using reference TRBV25-1 and TRBJ1-4 for the parts outside the CDR3, the full variable domain is EADIYQTPRYLVIGTGKKITLECSQTMGHDKMYWYQQDPGMELHLIHYSYGVNSTEKGDLSSESTVSRIRTEHFPLTLESARPSHTSQYLCASSEWASATNEKLFFGSGTQLSVL.

The V gene is TRBV2, the J gene TRBJ1-2, with TRBD1 as a possible D gene (6 bases). V lost 6 bases and J lost 4, with 9 bases in between. Germline V gene sequence: CDR1 SNHLY, CDR2 FYNNEI. This CDR3 contains 12 residues. CDR3 region: CASSGQIYGYTF. The CDR3 DNA sequence: TGTGCCAGCAGCGGACAGATCTATGGCTACACCTTC.

CDR3 sequence reads: CASSPLADRLNYGYTF. The CDR3 DNA reads TGTGCCAGCAGTCCCCTTGCAGACAGGTTAAACTATGGCTACACCTTC. The rearrangement links TRBV27 to TRBJ1-2, with a possible D match to TRBD1 (6 bases). The CDR3 length is 16 residues. V lost 5 bases and J lost 2, with 18 bases in between. Germline loops: CDR1 MNHEY, CDR2 SMNVEV (reference sequence).